This T cell receptor (beta chain) was identified in a study of blood T cells in healthy people across ages. Germline CDR1 reads SGHVS; CDR2 reads FQNEAQ. The CDR3 contains 13 residues. V lost 3 bases and J 3 bases, leaving 9 bases between the germline ends. Alongside a J-beta primer mix, a sample-barcoded 5' primer served in a second PCR lasting about 7 to 12 cycles. TCRdb re-derived calls from the 5' RACE reads in MiXCR, one entry per CDR3 protein. The table shows roughly 1,800,000 distinct CDR3 sequences, with roughly 52% occurring only once. This TCR came from a woman aged 40 to 50 in good health. Material: blood. J is TRBJ2-7 and V is TRBV7-8; D is undetermined. As DNA, the CDR3 is TGTGCCAGCAGCTTTGGGCTGATCTACGAGCAGTACTTC. Its protein product is CASSFGLIYEQYF.